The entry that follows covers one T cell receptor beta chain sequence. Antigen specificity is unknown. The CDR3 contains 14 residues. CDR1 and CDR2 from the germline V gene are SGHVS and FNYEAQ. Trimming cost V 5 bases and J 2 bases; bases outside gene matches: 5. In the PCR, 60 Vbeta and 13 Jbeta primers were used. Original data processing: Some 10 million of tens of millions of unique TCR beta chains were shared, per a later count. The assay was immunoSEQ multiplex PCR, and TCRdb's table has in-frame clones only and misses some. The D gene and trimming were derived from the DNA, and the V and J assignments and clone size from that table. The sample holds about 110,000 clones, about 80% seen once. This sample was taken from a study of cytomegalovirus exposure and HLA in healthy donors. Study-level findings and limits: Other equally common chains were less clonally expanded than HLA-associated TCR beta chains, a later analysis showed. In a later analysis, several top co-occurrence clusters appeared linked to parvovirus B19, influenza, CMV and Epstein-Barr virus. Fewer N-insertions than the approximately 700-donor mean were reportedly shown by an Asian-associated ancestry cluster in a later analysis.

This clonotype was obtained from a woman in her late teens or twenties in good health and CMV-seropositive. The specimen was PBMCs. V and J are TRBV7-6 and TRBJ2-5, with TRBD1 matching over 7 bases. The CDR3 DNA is TGTGCCAGCAGCGAGATGACAGGGCAAGAGACCCAGTACTTC. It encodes CASSEMTGQETQYF.